This is a list of T cell receptor beta chains from one sample in a study of cytomegalovirus exposure and HLA in healthy donors. Method: immunoSEQ multiplex PCR; TCRdb's copy keeps in-frame clones and lacks some. The repertoire consists of 120,000 to 150,000 clones, with just under 85% occurring once and the leading ten covering 1.5% to 2%. The sequenced material came from PBMCs. The receptor set was obtained from a woman aged 40 to 50 in good health and CMV-seronegative. CDR3s include the opening cysteine and the closing phenylalanine or tryptophan. Fields, in order: J gene, clone size, V gene, D gene, CDR3 DNA, CDR3 protein. The D gene is left open where the match is weak. Where a row states a size, it is once, few, many or the class of an expanded clone; other rows omit it.

>TRBJ2-3|.|TRBV13|.
TGTGCCAGCAGCTTATCCGTCGGGAGAACCAGCACAGATACGCAGTATTTT
CASSLSVGRTSTDTQYF
>TRBJ2-1|.|TRBV5-4|.
TGTGCCAGCAGCCAAAACACAGGGTGGGTCCAGTTCTTC
CASSQNTGWVQFF
>TRBJ2-2|.|TRBV4-3|TRBD2
TGCGCCAGCAGCCAAGAGGTGGCTAGCGGGAGGCGTGGCGGGGAGCTGTTTTTT
CASSQEVASGRRGGELFF
>TRBJ2-7|.|TRBV2|TRBD2
TGTGCCAGCAGGGGCGGGACTACCACACCCTACGAGCAGTACTTC
CASRGGTTTPYEQYF
>TRBJ1-1|.|TRBV19|.
TGTGCCAGTAGTCCTCAGAGGAGCACTGAAGCTTTCTTT
CASSPQRSTEAFF
>TRBJ1-5|once|TRBV5-4|.
TGTGCCAGCGTTCAGGGTAAGGGGGATCAGCCCCAGCATTTT
CASVQGKGDQPQHF
>TRBJ2-1|.|TRBV9|TRBD1
TGTGCCAGCAGCGTCAAGACAGGGGGCGACTACAATGAGCGGTTCTTC
CASSVKTGGDYNERFF
>TRBJ1-2|.|TRBV10-1|.
TGCGCCAGCAGTGATTCCACTTTCTATGGCTACACCTTC
CASSDSTFYGYTF
>TRBJ2-7|.|TRBV4-2|.
TGTGCCAGCAGCCAAGTCGTTGCGGGCCACTACGAGCAGTACTTC
CASSQVVAGHYEQYF
>TRBJ2-7|.|TRBV28|.
TGTGCCAGCAGTAAAACCGGGAGTCCCTACGAGCAGTACTTC
CASSKTGSPYEQYF
>TRBJ2-7|many|TRBV7-9|TRBD1
TGTGCCAGCAGCCAGGACAGGGTATCGCAGTACTTC
CASSQDRVSQYF
>TRBJ1-2|.|TRBV7-2|TRBD1
TGTGCCAGCAGCTTGACCCGACAGGGTGGTTGGTCAAACTATGGCTACACCTTC
CASSLTRQGGWSNYGYTF
>TRBJ2-1|.|TRBV11-3|.
TGTGCCAGCAGCTTCTCCCCCAATGAGCAGTTCTTC
CASSFSPNEQFF
>TRBJ1-2|.|TRBV18|TRBD1
TGTGCCAGCTCACCACGGACAGGCCCTCTGAACTATGGCTACACCTTC
CASSPRTGPLNYGYTF
>TRBJ2-1|once|TRBV5-1|TRBD2
TGCGCCAGCAGCTCCGGGACTAGAGACTACAATGAGCAGTTCTTC
CASSSGTRDYNEQFF
>TRBJ2-7|few|TRBV25-1|.
TGTGCCAGCAGTGGGGGCCGGGAGAGGTATGCCTACGAGCAGTACTTC
CASSGGRERYAYEQYF
>TRBJ2-7|.|TRBV27|.
TGTGCCAGCAGCCGACTCGCGGATACATCCTACGAGCAGTACTTC
CASSRLADTSYEQYF
>TRBJ2-1|.|TRBV6-6|.
TGTGCCAGCAGTTCTTCATGGAGGGTTGGGAGCGAGCAGTTCTTC
CASSSSWRVGSEQFF
>TRBJ1-5|once|TRBV2|TRBD1
TGTGCCAGCAGAGACAGGGCTAGCAATCAGCCCCAGCATTTT
CASRDRASNQPQHF
>TRBJ1-5|.|TRBV28|.
TGTGCCAGCAGTTTATGGTCTCTCCGGTTGCGCAATCAGCCCCAGCATTTT
CASSLWSLRLRNQPQHF
>TRBJ1-5|few|TRBV28|TRBD1
TGTGCCAGCAGTTTAGGACGGACAGGGAAGAATCAGCCCCAGCATTTT
CASSLGRTGKNQPQHF
>TRBJ2-1|few|TRBV7-3|.
TGTGCCAGCAGCTTGGCAGGGAACGATGAGCAGTTCTTC
CASSLAGNDEQFF
>TRBJ2-7|.|TRBV6-5|TRBD2
TGTGCCAGCAGTTACGGAGGCGGGAGTTACGAGCAGTACTTC
CASSYGGGSYEQYF
>TRBJ1-4|.|TRBV19|.
TGTGCCAGTATCTCAAGGGGTAGCAAAGAAAAACTGTTTTTT
CASISRGSKEKLFF
>TRBJ2-7|.|TRBV19|TRBD2
TGTGCCAGTAGTATCTCGATAGCGGGGACCTACGAGCAGTACTTC
CASSISIAGTYEQYF
>TRBJ2-2|.|TRBV27|.
TGTGCCAGCAGTTTTTCCGGGAACACCGGGGAGCTGTTTTTT
CASSFSGNTGELFF